This T cell receptor (beta chain) comes out of a study of PD-L1 blockade in urothelial cancer. The CDR3 runs 14 residues. V was pared by 1 base and J by 4 bases, with 8 bases between. Germline CDR1 reads SNHLY; CDR2 reads FYNNEI. The time point denotes: pretreatment peripheral blood. The repertoire was sequenced with immunoSEQ multiplex PCR; TCRdb's copy has only in-frame clones and lacks some. Of 90,000 or so clones in the sample, around 87% were seen once. This sequence originates from a man aged 55 to 70 with urothelial cancer. The chain employs TRBV2 and TRBJ1-5, with D unresolved. The sequencing used PBMCs, collected around atezolizumab (anti-PD-L1) treatment. The DNA for the CDR3 is TGTGCCAGCAGTGAAGGGGCCGGAAATCAGCCCCAGCATTTT. Protein product: CASSEGAGNQPQHF.